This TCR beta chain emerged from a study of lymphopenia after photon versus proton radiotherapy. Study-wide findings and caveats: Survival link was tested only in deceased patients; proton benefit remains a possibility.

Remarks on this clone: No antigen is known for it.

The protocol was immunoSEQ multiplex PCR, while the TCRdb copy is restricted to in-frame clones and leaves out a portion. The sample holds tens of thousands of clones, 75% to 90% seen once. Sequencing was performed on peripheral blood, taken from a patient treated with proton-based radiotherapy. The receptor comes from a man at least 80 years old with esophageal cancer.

CDR3: CAWGQGNTEAFF. For the CDR3, the DNA is TGTGCCTGGGGCCAGGGGAACACTGAAGCTTTCTTT. The chain joins TRBV30 to TRBJ1-1; perhaps TRBD1 as D (5 bases). The length of the CDR3 is 12 residues. Germline V CDR1 and CDR2: GTSNPN, SVGIG (reference sequence). Trimming removed 5 bases from V and 1 base from J, with 8 bases in between.